This T cell receptor (beta chain) was identified in a study of cytomegalovirus exposure and HLA in healthy donors. Germline-derived CDR1 and CDR2 are MNHEY and SMNVEV (reference sequence). The CDR3 covers 14 residues. PCR primers comprised 60 Vbeta and 13 Jbeta primers. Profiling relied on immunoSEQ multiplex PCR, and the TCRdb table lists in-frame clones only, not all of them. The table gives 100,000 to 150,000 clones; the top ten clones make up around 2.7% of it. Study-level points and caveats: There was a cluster of highly shared sequence variants that was likely a sequencing artifact. There were 150 to 200 TCR beta chains listed as cytomegalovirus-associated. What a later analysis reportedly showed was that an Asian-associated ancestry cluster had fewer N-insertions than the approximately 700-donor mean. It was shown in a later analysis that HLA-associated TCR beta chains were more clonally expanded than other, equally common chains.

About this clone itself: Antigen: not known. A junction boundary mismatches the germline segment, possibly from a read error. Other DNA variants within this sample encode the same CDR3.

This chain uses TRBV27 with TRBJ1-5, with D possibly being TRBD1 (6 bases). The receptor was isolated from a young man in good health and CMV-seronegative. The material sequenced was PBMCs. The CDR3 nucleotides read TGTGCCAGCAGTTTATCGAGGGGGAATCAGCCCCAGCACTTT. It specifies CASSLSRGNQPQHF.